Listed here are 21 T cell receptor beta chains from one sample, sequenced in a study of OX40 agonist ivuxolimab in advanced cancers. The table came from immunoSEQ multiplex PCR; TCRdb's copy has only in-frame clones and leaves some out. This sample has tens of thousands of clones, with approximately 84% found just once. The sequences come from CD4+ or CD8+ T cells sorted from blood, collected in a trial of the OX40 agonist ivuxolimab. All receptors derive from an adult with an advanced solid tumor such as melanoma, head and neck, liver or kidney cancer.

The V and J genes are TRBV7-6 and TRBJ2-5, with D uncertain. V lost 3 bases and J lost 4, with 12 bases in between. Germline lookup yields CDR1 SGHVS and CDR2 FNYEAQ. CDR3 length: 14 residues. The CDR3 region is CASSLFTVRETQYF. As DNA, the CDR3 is TGTGCCAGCAGCTTGTTTACAGTCAGAGAGACCCAGTACTTC.

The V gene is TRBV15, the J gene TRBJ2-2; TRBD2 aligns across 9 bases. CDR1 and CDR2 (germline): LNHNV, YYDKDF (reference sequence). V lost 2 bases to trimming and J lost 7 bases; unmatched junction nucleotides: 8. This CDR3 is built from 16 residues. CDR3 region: CATSRPAGGAGGELFF. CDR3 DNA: TGTGCCACCAGCAGACCCGCGGGAGGGGCCGGCGGGGAGCTGTTTTTT.

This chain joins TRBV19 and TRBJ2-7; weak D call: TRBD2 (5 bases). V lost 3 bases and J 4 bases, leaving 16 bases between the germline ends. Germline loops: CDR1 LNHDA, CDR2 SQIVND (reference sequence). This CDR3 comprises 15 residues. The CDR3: CASSMAPGGGYEQYF. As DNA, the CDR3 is TGTGCCAGTAGTATGGCGCCTGGAGGTGGATACGAGCAGTACTTC.

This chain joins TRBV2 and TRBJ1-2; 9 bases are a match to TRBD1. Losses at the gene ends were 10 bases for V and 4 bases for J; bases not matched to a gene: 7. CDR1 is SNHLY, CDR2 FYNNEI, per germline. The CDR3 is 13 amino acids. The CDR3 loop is CAINRGPPYGYTF. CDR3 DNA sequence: TGTGCCATCAACAGGGGGCCGCCCTATGGCTACACCTTC.

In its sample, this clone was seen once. CDR3 in amino acids: CASSASGTVLYEQYF. The CDR3 coding sequence is TGTGCCAGCAGCGCCTCCGGGACAGTCCTCTACGAGCAGTACTTC. The genes are TRBV9 and TRBJ2-7; 7 bases are shared with TRBD1. Germline CDR1 is SGDLS and CDR2 is YYNGEE. V was pared by 3 bases and J by 3 bases, with 9 bases of the junction left unmatched. The CDR3 runs 15 residues.

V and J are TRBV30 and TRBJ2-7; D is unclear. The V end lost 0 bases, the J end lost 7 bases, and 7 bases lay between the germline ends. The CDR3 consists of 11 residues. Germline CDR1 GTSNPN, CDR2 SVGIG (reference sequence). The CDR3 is CAWSVGWEQYF. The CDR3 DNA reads TGTGCCTGGAGTGTAGGGTGGGAGCAGTACTTC.

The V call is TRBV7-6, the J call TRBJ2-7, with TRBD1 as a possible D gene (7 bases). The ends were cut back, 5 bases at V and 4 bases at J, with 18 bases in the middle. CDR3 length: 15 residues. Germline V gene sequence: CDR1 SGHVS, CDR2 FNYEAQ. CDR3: CASSQEGTALYEQYF. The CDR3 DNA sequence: TGTGCCAGCAGCCAGGAGGGGACAGCTCTATACGAGCAGTACTTC.

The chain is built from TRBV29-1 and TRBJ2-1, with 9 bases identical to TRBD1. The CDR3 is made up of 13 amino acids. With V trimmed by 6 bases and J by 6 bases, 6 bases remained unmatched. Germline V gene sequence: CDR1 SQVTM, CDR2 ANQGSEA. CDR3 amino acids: CSVPDRGSNEQFF. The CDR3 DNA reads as TGCAGCGTCCCGGACAGGGGAAGCAATGAGCAGTTCTTC.

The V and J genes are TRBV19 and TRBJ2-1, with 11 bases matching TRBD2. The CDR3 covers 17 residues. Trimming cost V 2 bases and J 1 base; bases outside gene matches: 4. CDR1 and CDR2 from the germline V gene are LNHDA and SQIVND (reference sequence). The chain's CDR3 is CASSILLAGVSYNEQFF. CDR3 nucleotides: TGTGCCAGTAGTATACTACTAGCGGGGGTGTCCTACAATGAGCAGTTCTTC.

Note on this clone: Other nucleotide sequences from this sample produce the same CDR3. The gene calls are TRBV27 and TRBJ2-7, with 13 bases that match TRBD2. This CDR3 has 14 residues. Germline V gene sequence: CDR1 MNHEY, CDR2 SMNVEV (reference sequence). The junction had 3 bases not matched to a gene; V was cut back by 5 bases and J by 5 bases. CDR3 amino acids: CASSPGTSGDEQYF. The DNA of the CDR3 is TGTGCCAGCAGTCCCGGGACTAGCGGGGACGAGCAGTACTTC.

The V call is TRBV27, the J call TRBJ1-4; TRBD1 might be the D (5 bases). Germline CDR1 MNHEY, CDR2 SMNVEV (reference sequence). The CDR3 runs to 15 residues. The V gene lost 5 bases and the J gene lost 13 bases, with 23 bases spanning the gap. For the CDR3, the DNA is TGTGCCAGCAGTGCCGGGACCACCGGGGGGAACGGACTGTTTTTT. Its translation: CASSAGTTGGNGLFF. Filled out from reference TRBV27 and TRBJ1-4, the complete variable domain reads EAQVTQNPRYLITVTGKKLTVTCSQNMNHEYMSWYRQDPGLGLRQIYYSMNVEVTDKGDVPEGYKVSRKEKRNFPLILESPSPNQTSLYFCASSAGTTGGNGLFFGSGTQLSVL.

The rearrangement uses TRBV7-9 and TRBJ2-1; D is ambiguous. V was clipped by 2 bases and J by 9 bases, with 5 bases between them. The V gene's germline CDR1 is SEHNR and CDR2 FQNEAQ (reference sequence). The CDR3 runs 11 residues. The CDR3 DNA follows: TGTGCCAGCAGCTTAAGGGTTGAGCAGTTCTTC. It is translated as CASSLRVEQFF.

The CDR3 loop reads CATSRVYGGSTDTQYF. The CDR3 coding sequence is TGTGCCACCAGCAGAGTTTATGGGGGGTCCACAGATACGCAGTATTTT. The chain carries TRBV15 and TRBJ2-3; possible D gene TRBD2, 6 bases. The CDR3 runs 16 residues. Germline V CDR1 and CDR2: LNHNV, YYDKDF (reference sequence). Trimming removed 1 base from V and 2 bases from J, with 13 bases in between.

The CDR3 DNA is TGTGCCCTCGGGACAGCCTACAATGAGCAGTTCTTC. Protein: CALGTAYNEQFF. The chain employs TRBV7-9 and TRBJ2-1; 7 nucleotides match TRBD1. Germline-derived CDR1 and CDR2 are SEHNR and FQNEAQ (reference sequence). Germline trimming cut 11 bases from V and 2 bases from J; bases unmatched to any gene: 3. CDR3 length: 12 amino acids. The whole variable domain, filled in from reference TRBV7-9 and TRBJ2-1, reads DTGVSQNPRHKITKRGQNVTFRCDPISEHNRLYWYRQTLGQGPEFLTYFQNEAQLEKSRLLSDRFSAERPKGSFSTLEIQRTEQGDSAMYLCALGTAYNEQFFGPGTRLTVL.

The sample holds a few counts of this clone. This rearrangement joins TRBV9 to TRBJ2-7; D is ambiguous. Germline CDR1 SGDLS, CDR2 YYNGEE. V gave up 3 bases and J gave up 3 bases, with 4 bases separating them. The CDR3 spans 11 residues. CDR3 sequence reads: CASSDNYEQYF. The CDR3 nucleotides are TGTGCCAGCAGCGATAACTACGAGCAGTACTTC.

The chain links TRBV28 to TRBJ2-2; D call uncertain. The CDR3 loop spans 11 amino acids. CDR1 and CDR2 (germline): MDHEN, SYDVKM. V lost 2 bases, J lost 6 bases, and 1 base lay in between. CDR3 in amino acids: CASSLPGELFF. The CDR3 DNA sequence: TGTGCCAGCAGTTTACCCGGGGAGCTGTTTTTT.

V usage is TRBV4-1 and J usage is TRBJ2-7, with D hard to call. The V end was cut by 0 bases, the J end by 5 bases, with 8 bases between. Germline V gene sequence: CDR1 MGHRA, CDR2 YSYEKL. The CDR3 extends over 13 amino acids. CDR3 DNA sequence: TGCGCCAGCAGCCAAGATCGATGGGACGAGCAGTACTTC. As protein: CASSQDRWDEQYF.

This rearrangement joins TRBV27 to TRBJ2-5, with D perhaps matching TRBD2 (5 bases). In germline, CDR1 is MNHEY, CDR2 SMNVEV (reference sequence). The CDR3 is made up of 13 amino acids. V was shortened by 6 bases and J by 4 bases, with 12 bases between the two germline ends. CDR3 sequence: CASRNTRRETQYF. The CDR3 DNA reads TGTGCCAGCAGGAATACTAGGCGAGAGACCCAGTACTTC.

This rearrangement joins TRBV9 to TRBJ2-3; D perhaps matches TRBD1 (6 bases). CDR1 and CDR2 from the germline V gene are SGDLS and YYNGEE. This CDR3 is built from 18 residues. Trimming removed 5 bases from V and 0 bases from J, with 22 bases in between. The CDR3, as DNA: TGTGCCAGCAGTGGGGGCAGCGGAGTTTCCTCTAGCACAGATACGCAGTATTTT. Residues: CASSGGSGVSSSTDTQYF.

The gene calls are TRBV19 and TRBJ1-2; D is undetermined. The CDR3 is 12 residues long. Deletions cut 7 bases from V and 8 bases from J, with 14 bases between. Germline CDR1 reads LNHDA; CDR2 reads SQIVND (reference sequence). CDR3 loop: CASTQSYFGYTF. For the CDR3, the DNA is TGTGCCAGTACCCAATCCTATTTCGGCTACACCTTC.

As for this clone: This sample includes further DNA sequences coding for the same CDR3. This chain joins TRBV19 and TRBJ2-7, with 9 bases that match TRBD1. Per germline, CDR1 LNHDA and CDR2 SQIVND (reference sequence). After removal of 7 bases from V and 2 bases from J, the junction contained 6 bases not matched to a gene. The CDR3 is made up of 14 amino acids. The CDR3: CASTPGQGPYEQYF. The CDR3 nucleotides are TGTGCCAGTACCCCGGGACAGGGACCCTACGAGCAGTACTTC. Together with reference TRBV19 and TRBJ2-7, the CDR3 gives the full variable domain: DGGITQSPKYLFRKEGQNVTLSCEQNLNHDAMYWYRQDPGQGLRLIYYSQIVNDFQKGDIAEGYSVSREKKESFPLTVTSAQKNPTAFYLCASTPGQGPYEQYFGPGTRLTVT.